Sequencing of this T cell receptor beta chain was carried out in a study of response to subunit inactivated influenza vaccine. The study, taken as a whole, reports: It was suggested by the authors that few new T cells are recruited by each seasonal influenza vaccination.

With regard to this clonotype: No antigen is known for it.

Via MiXCR, TCRdb re-called the RT-PCR reads, giving one row per CDR3 protein. In the table there are roughly 170,000 distinct CDR3 sequences, about 9% of which are singletons. The CDR3 covers 11 residues. Germline CDR1 and CDR2: SQVTM and ANQGSEA. V was shortened by 7 bases and J by 4 bases, with 9 bases between the two germline ends. This sample comprised non-naive T cells sorted from PBMCs, obtained on the day of vaccination. This sequence was found in a man aged 45 to 65 who received an inactivated influenza vaccine. The chain combines TRBV29-1 with TRBJ2-3, with no clear D. The CDR3 here is CSAFSPDTQYF. The DNA of the CDR3 is TGCAGCGCTTTTTCCCCAGATACGCAGTATTTT.